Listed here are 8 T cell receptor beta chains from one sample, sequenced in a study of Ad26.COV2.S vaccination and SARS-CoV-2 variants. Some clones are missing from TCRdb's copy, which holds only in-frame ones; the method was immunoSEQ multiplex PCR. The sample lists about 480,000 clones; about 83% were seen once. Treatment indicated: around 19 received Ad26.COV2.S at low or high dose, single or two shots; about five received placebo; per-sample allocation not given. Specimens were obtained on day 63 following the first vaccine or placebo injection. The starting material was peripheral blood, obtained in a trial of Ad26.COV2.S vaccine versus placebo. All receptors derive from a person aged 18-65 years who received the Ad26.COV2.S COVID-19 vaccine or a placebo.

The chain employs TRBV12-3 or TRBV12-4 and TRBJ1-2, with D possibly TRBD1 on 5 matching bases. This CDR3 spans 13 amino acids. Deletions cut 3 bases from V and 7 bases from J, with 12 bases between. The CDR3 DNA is TGTGCCAGCAGTTTCGGCAATGGGGGTGGCTACACCTTC. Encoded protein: CASSFGNGGGYTF.

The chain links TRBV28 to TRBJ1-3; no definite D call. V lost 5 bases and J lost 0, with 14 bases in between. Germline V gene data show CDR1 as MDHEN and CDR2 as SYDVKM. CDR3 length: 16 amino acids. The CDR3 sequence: CASSGYRGSSGNTIYF. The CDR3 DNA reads TGTGCCAGCAGTGGATATCGAGGGAGCTCTGGAAACACCATATATTTT.

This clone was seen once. The CDR3 region is CASSWWGRANPYEQYF. DNA of the CDR3: TGTGCCAGCAGCTGGTGGGGACGCGCCAACCCCTACGAGCAGTACTTC. The rearrangement joins TRBV5-4 to TRBJ2-7, with D perhaps given as TRBD1 or TRBD2 (5 bases each). Germline V gives CDR1 SGHNT, CDR2 YYREEE (reference sequence). CDR3 length: 16 amino acids. V gave up 3 bases and J gave up 2 bases, with 18 bases separating them.

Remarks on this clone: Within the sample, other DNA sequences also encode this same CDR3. The CDR3 nucleotides are TGTGCCAGCAGTTCAGGGGGGTACGAGCAGTACTTC. It codes for CASSSGGYEQYF. The V call is TRBV28, the J call TRBJ2-7; a possible D gene is TRBD1 (7 bases). Germline CDR1 is MDHEN and CDR2 is SYDVKM. The V end was cut by 4 bases, the J end by 4 bases, with 8 bases between. The CDR3 is 12 residues long.

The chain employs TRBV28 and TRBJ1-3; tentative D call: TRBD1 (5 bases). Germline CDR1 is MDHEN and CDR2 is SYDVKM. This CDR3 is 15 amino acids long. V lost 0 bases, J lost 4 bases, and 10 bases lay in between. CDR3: CASSLWTELGNTIYF. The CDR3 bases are TGTGCCAGCAGTTTATGGACAGAACTGGGAAACACCATATATTTT.

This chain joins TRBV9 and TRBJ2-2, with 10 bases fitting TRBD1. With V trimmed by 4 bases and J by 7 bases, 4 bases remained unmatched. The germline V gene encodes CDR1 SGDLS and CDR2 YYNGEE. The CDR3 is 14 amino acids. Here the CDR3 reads CASSRQGAFGELFF. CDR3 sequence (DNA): TGTGCCAGCAGCCGACAGGGGGCGTTCGGGGAGCTGTTTTTT.

Here the CDR3 DNA reads TGTGCCAGCAGACCCCCTGCGGATGGCTACACCTTC. Translated, it gives CASRPPADGYTF. V usage is TRBV6-5 and J usage is TRBJ1-2, with D hard to call. CDR3 length: 12 amino acids. V was pared by 6 bases and J by 6 bases, with 11 bases between. CDR1 MNHEY and CDR2 SVGAGI come from the germline V gene.

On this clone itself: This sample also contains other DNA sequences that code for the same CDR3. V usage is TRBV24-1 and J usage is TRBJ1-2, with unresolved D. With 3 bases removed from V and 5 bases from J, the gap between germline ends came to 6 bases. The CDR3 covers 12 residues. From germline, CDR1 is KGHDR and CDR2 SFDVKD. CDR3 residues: CATSDPGYGYTF. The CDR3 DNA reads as TGTGCCACCAGTGATCCCGGTTATGGCTACACCTTC.